A selection of T cell receptor beta chains follows, all from one sample in a study of quantifying T cell responses using KT2 cells. Each CDR3 protein gets one entry after TCRdb re-called the UMI-ligation and nested PCR reads with MiXCR. The sample lists 60,000 or so distinct CDR3 sequences; 9% to 15% were seen once. The sample consisted of PBMCs spiked with cells of the T cell clone KT2. The receptors stem from a human donor. Both conserved end residues are part of each CDR3. Fields, in order: V gene, J gene, CDR3 protein.

V: TRBV4-1
J: TRBJ1-5
CDR3: CASSQVRGGGQPQHF

V: TRBV19
J: TRBJ1-1
CDR3: CASSSPGEAVTEAFF

V: TRBV7-3
J: TRBJ1-1
CDR3: CASSLWIGTEAFF

V: TRBV23-1
J: TRBJ2-7
CDR3: CASSSQGAGYEQYF

V: TRBV27
J: TRBJ2-1
CDR3: CASSFVTSRYNEQFF

V: TRBV7-8
J: TRBJ1-1
CDR3: CASSLISGGGTEAFF

V: TRBV7-3
J: TRBJ2-7
CDR3: CASSLNPLAGPYEQYF

V: TRBV5-1
J: TRBJ2-5
CDR3: CASSSRTSETQYF

V: TRBV6-1
J: TRBJ2-5
CDR3: CASSSSQGARETQYF

V: TRBV6-6
J: TRBJ1-2
CDR3: CASSLDRGPTYGYTF

V: TRBV27
J: TRBJ2-1
CDR3: CASSVYPTGEEQFF

V: TRBV4-3
J: TRBJ1-1
CDR3: CASSQESEREAFF

V: TRBV5-1
J: TRBJ1-1
CDR3: CASSQGRGRETEAFF

V: TRBV4-2
J: TRBJ1-1
CDR3: CASSQELATGWNTEAFF

V: TRBV14
J: TRBJ2-1
CDR3: CASSHRRVDEQFF

V: TRBV6-2/TRBV6-3
J: TRBJ2-2
CDR3: CASSRGVDNTGELFF

V: TRBV9
J: TRBJ2-7
CDR3: CASSVGGARTYEQYF

V: TRBV30
J: TRBJ2-2
CDR3: CAWRPGSTGELFF

V: TRBV7-2
J: TRBJ2-3
CDR3: CASSLARTDTQYF

V: TRBV6-2/TRBV6-3
J: TRBJ2-3
CDR3: CASTDRWASPDTQYF

V: TRBV6-6
J: TRBJ2-1
CDR3: CASSSEKYNEQFF

V: TRBV2
J: TRBJ1-1
CDR3: CASIFRGTEAFF

V: TRBV6-6
J: TRBJ2-1
CDR3: CASGDGTSGTNEQFF

V: TRBV29-1
J: TRBJ1-1
CDR3: CSVGSIGEAFF

V: TRBV7-8
J: TRBJ1-1
CDR3: CASSFEGQVSTEAFF

V: TRBV5-1
J: TRBJ2-5
CDR3: CASSLSDQETQYF

V: TRBV2
J: TRBJ2-7
CDR3: CASTREVYEQYF

V: TRBV20-1
J: TRBJ2-7
CDR3: CSATRTGGAYEQYF

V: TRBV6-6
J: TRBJ2-3
CDR3: CASSYETLSTDTQYF

V: TRBV11-2
J: TRBJ1-1
CDR3: CASSRQGRGTEAFF

V: TRBV13
J: TRBJ2-7
CDR3: CASSPGWGSPYEQYF

V: TRBV27
J: TRBJ2-7
CDR3: CASSPQGPAYEQYF

V: TRBV6-2/TRBV6-3
J: TRBJ1-5
CDR3: CASSRDGLGNQPQHF

V: TRBV10-3
J: TRBJ2-3
CDR3: CAISGGPRTSTDTQYF

V: TRBV7-9
J: TRBJ1-4
CDR3: CASSSKAGANNEKLFF

V: TRBV4-2
J: TRBJ2-1
CDR3: CASSQDLRGGIKTYNEQFF

V: TRBV12-3/TRBV12-4
J: TRBJ1-5
CDR3: CASSRPGPINQPQHF

V: TRBV5-6
J: TRBJ2-1
CDR3: CASSLVFVYNEQFF

V: TRBV6-2/TRBV6-3
J: TRBJ1-2
CDR3: CASSYSGRKSYGYTF

V: TRBV14
J: TRBJ1-2
CDR3: CASSRERDGGYTF

V: TRBV29-1
J: TRBJ1-1
CDR3: CSVEGQVQHDLAFF

V: TRBV5-1
J: TRBJ2-7
CDR3: CASSSSGTSGTYEQYF

V: TRBV13
J: TRBJ2-5
CDR3: CASSPRPGETQYF

V: TRBV12-3/TRBV12-4
J: TRBJ1-4
CDR3: CASSPGTANEKLFF

V: TRBV20-1
J: TRBJ2-7
CDR3: CSAILVDYEQYF

V: TRBV24-1
J: TRBJ2-1
CDR3: CATSDSRDYLNHNEQFF